This T cell receptor (beta chain) came from a study of T cells in Graves' hyperthyroidism and ophthalmopathy. Amplification yielded TCR beta CDR3 regions, with RNA transcripts as the source. With the HTBI primer set, the TCR CDR3 went through a first round of RT-PCR. TCRdb analysed the multiplex PCR reads with MiXCR anew, one entry per CDR3 protein. This sample has 530,000 or so distinct CDR3 sequences, with about a sixth found just once. Trimming cost V 5 bases and J 5 bases, with 13 bases left between them. The CDR3 has 13 residues. This receptor was identified in a young woman with Graves' ophthalmopathy. The J gene is TRBJ2-7, the V gene TRBV12-3 or TRBV12-4; weak D call: TRBD1 (6 bases). Sequenced: blood. The CDR3 loop reads CASSPQWTDEQYF. In DNA form, the CDR3 reads TGTGCCAGCAGTCCACAGTGGACAGACGAGCAGTACTTC.